The 11 T cell receptor beta chains presented below share a single source sample, sequenced in a study of OX40 agonist ivuxolimab in advanced cancers. Assay used: immunoSEQ multiplex PCR; TCRdb lists only in-frame clones, some missing. The sample has about 150,000 clones, 90% to 95% seen once; the top ten hold approximately 0.3%. The source material was CD4+ or CD8+ T cells sorted from blood, sampled in a trial of the OX40 agonist ivuxolimab. Receptors were obtained from an adult with an advanced solid tumor such as melanoma, head and neck, liver or kidney cancer.

This chain uses TRBV11-2 with TRBJ1-4; D call uncertain. V lost 5 bases, J lost 8 bases, and 12 bases lay in between. The CDR3 spans 13 residues. Germline V gene lookup returns CDR1 SGHAT and CDR2 FQNNGV. CDR3 sequence: CASSPGNNEKLFF. The DNA of the CDR3 is TGTGCCAGCAGCCCCGGGAACAACGAAAAACTGTTTTTT.

This chain uses TRBV20-1 with TRBJ2-3; unclear D gene. CDR1 and CDR2 from the germline V gene are DFQATT and SNEGSKA (reference sequence). The CDR3 has 10 amino acids. V shed 1 base and J shed 7 bases, with 3 bases lying between them. The DNA for the CDR3 is TGCAGTGCTAGAGGCAATACGCAGTATTTT. It translates to CSARGNTQYF.

In DNA, the CDR3 is TGTGCCAGCAGTTTAGCGGGGGGCGCCGTCTATGGCTACACCTTC. Translating gives CASSLAGGAVYGYTF. The V call is TRBV28, the J call TRBJ1-2; a possible D gene is TRBD1 (6 bases). V lost 2 bases and J lost 4, with 14 bases in between. Germline CDR1 is MDHEN and CDR2 is SYDVKM. The CDR3 length is 15 residues.

CDR3: CASNRLASHTGELFF. The CDR3 coding sequence is TGTGCCAGTAATCGACTCGCCTCCCACACCGGGGAGCTGTTTTTT. This rearrangement joins TRBV19 to TRBJ2-2; no clear D. Germline CDR1 is LNHDA and CDR2 is SQIVND (reference sequence). This CDR3 spans 15 amino acids. V lost 7 bases to trimming and J lost 3 bases, with 15 bases between them.

The chain combines TRBV5-4 with TRBJ1-1; TRBD1 might be the D (5 bases). Germline values: CDR1 SGHNT, CDR2 YYREEE (reference sequence). V lost 10 bases and J 4 bases, leaving 17 bases between the germline ends. The CDR3 covers 13 residues. CDR3 loop: CASRGQGGTEAFF. The DNA of the CDR3 is TGTGCCTCCCGGGGCCAGGGCGGCACTGAAGCTTTCTTT.

This chain links TRBV7-2 with TRBJ1-2; 9 bases map to TRBD1. CDR3 length: 14 amino acids. V lost 5 bases and J lost 8; bases outside the gene matches: 9. Looked up from germline, CDR1 is SGHTA and CDR2 is FQGNSA. The CDR3 is CASSAGQGSLGYTF. The CDR3 DNA reads TGTGCCAGCAGCGCCGGACAGGGGTCACTGGGCTACACCTTC. The variable domain in full, completed from reference TRBV7-2 and TRBJ1-2, reads GAGVSQSPSNKVTEKGKDVELRCDPISGHTALYWYRQSLGQGLEFLIYFQGNSAPDKSGLPSDRFSAERTGGSVSTLTIQRTQQEDSAVYLCASSAGQGSLGYTFGSGTRLTVV.

The V gene is TRBV28, the J gene TRBJ1-5, with no clear D. V was clipped by 10 bases and J by 0 bases, with 7 bases between them. Per the germline V gene, CDR1 is MDHEN and CDR2 is SYDVKM. The CDR3 has 12 amino acids. The CDR3 coding sequence is TGTGCCACCGTTTATAGCAATCAGCCCCAGCATTTT. This sequence encodes CATVYSNQPQHF. Full variable domain (missing parts from reference TRBV28 and TRBJ1-5): DVKVTQSSRYLVKRTGEKVFLECVQDMDHENMFWYRQDPGLGLRLIYFSYDVKMKEKGDIPEGYSVSREKKERFSLILESASTNQTSMYLCATVYSNQPQHFGDGTRLSIL.

V usage is TRBV11-2 and J usage is TRBJ1-2; the D is unclear. Germline CDR1 reads SGHAT; CDR2 reads FQNNGV. This CDR3 has 13 residues. The ends were cut back, 5 bases at V and 8 bases at J, with 15 bases in the middle. The CDR3 here is CASSPSPLWGYTF. The CDR3 region has the DNA TGTGCCAGCAGCCCTAGCCCCTTGTGGGGCTACACCTTC.

The V gene is TRBV19, the J gene TRBJ2-7; tentative D call: TRBD1 (5 bases). Germline V lookup: CDR1 LNHDA, CDR2 SQIVND (reference sequence). Trimming took 3 bases from V and 1 from J, leaving 10 bases between them. The length of the CDR3 is 14 residues. This chain's CDR3 is CASSITQGSYEQYF. The DNA for the CDR3 is TGTGCCAGTAGTATCACGCAGGGTTCCTACGAGCAGTACTTC.

This CDR3 is CASSQDLLAGGIYGYTF. In DNA form, the CDR3 reads TGTGCCAGCAGCCAAGATCTATTGGCAGGGGGCATCTATGGCTACACCTTC. The chain combines TRBV4-2 with TRBJ1-2, with 8 bases that match TRBD1. Per the germline V gene, CDR1 is LGHNA and CDR2 is YNFKEQ. The CDR3 runs 17 residues. V shed 0 bases, J shed 4 bases, and the junction held 10 bases outside the gene matches.

The V gene is TRBV6-6, the J gene TRBJ2-5; a weak D match, TRBD1 (5 bases). V was trimmed by 6 bases and J by 1 base, leaving 12 bases between them. Germline V lookup: CDR1 MNHNY, CDR2 SVGAGI (reference sequence). The CDR3 has 14 residues. Here the CDR3 reads CASSFDRLQETQYF. The DNA for the CDR3 is TGTGCCAGCAGCTTTGACAGACTCCAAGAGACCCAGTACTTC.